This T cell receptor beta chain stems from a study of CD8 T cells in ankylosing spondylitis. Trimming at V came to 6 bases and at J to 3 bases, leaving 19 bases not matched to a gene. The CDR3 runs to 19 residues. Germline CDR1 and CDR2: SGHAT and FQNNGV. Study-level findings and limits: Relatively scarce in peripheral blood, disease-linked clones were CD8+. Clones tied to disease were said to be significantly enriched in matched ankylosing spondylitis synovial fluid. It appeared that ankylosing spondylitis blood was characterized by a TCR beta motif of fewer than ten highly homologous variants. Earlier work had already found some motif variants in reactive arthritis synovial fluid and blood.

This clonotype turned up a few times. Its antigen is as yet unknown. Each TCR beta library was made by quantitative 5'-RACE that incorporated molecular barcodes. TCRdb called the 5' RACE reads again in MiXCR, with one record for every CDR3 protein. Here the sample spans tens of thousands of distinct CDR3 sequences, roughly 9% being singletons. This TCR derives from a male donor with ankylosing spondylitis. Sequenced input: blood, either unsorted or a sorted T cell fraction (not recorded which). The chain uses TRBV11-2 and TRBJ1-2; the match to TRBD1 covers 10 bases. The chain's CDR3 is CASRPYIAGTGAFDYGYTF. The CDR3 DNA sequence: TGTGCCAGCAGACCATATATTGCCGGGACAGGGGCCTTTGACTATGGCTACACCTTC.